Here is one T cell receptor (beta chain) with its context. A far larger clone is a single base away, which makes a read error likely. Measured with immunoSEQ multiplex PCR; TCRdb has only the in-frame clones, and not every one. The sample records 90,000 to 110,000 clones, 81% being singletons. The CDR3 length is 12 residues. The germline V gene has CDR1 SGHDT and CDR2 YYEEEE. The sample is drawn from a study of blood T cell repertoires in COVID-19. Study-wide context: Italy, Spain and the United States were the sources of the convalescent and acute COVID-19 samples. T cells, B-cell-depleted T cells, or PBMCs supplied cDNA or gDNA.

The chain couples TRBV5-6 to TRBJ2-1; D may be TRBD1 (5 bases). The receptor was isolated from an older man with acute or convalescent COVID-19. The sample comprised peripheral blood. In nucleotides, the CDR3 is TGTGCCAGCAGCTTGAGGGGCAATGTGCAGTTCTTC. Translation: CASSLRGNVQFF. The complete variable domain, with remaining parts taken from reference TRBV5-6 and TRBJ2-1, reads DAGVTQSPTHLIKTRGQQVTLRCSPKSGHDTVSWYQQALGQGPQFIFQYYEEEERQRGNFPDRFSGHQFPNYSSELNVNALLLGDSALYLCASSLRGNVQFFGPGTRLTVL.